These T cell receptor beta chains were read from a single sample in a study of post-analysis software for immune sequencing data. A single record per CDR3 protein comes from TCRdb applying MiXCR to the PCR reads. The table lists hundreds of thousands of distinct CDR3 sequences, 40% to 55% of them singletons. Sample: blood. Receptors were obtained from a girl aged 5 to 17 with multiple sclerosis. CDR3s include the opening cysteine and the closing phenylalanine or tryptophan. A D gene is named only where the DNA matches it firmly. Clone size is given for some rows only: seen once, a few or many times, or a class if the clone is expanded.

clone size	V gene	J gene	D gene	CDR3 protein	CDR3 DNA
NA	TRBV3-1	TRBJ2-1	TRBD2	CASSQGIGSGSLDEQFF	TGTGCCAGCAGCCAAGGTATCGGTAGCGGGAGTTTGGATGAGCAGTTCTTC
NA	TRBV20-1	TRBJ2-5	TRBD1	CSAGRTGRETQYF	TGCAGTGCTGGCAGGACAGGGCGAGAGACCCAGTACTTC
NA	TRBV7-8	TRBJ2-5	TRBD1	CASSPFVGGQETQYF	TGTGCCAGCAGCCCTTTTGTTGGGGGACAGGAGACCCAGTACTTC
few	TRBV10-3	TRBJ2-7	TRBD2	CATSGIEVERETYEQYF	TGTGCCACATCCGGGATTGAGGTGGAGCGGGAGACCTACGAGCAGTACTTC
NA	TRBV7-9	TRBJ2-7	NA	CASSHYDGTSYEQYF	TGTGCCAGCAGCCATTACGACGGGACATCCTACGAGCAGTACTTC
NA	TRBV21-1	TRBJ2-1	NA	CASSKVRVDCDYEQFF	TGTGCCAGCAGCAAAGTCCGTGTGGACTGTGATTATGAGCAGTTCTTC
NA	TRBV6-5	TRBJ2-5	TRBD2	CASSSREAGVGETQYF	TGTGCCAGCAGTTCGCGTGAGGCGGGAGTCGGGGAGACCCAGTACTTC
few	TRBV29-1	TRBJ1-2	TRBD1	CSSRKGDRAGYTF	TGCAGCTCCCGAAAGGGAGACAGGGCTGGCTACACCTTC
few	TRBV7-9	TRBJ2-7	NA	CASRSFTGIYEQYF	TGTGCCAGCAGATCATTTACAGGGATCTACGAGCAGTACTTC
NA	TRBV28	TRBJ1-1	NA	CASSLSWRGVAFF	TGTGCCAGCAGTTTATCGTGGAGGGGTGTAGCTTTCTTT
NA	TRBV6-2/TRBV6-3	TRBJ2-5	NA	CASRQNGGETQYF	TGTGCCAGCAGACAAAACGGGGGAGAGACCCAGTACTTC
NA	TRBV12-3/TRBV12-4	TRBJ2-3	TRBD2	CASSGLAVTDAQYF	TGTGCCAGCAGTGGTCTAGCGGTCACAGATGCGCAGTATTTT
NA	TRBV20-1	TRBJ2-1	TRBD2	CSARDGSGSPYNEQFF	TGCAGTGCTAGAGATGGTAGCGGGAGTCCCTACAATGAGCAGTTCTTC
NA	TRBV4-2	TRBJ2-7	NA	CASSQDRGSYEQYF	TGTGCCAGCAGCCAAGATCGGGGCTCCTACGAGCAGTACTTC
few	TRBV20-1	TRBJ2-7	NA	CSAQPDTAYEQYF	TGCAGTGCCCAACCGGACACGGCCTACGAGCAGTACTTC
NA	TRBV7-2	TRBJ1-1	NA	CASSFIGGERTEAFF	TGTGCCAGCAGCTTTATCGGGGGCGAGAGGACTGAAGCTTTCTTT
many	TRBV5-1	TRBJ2-5	TRBD2	CASSSTSGNQETQYF	TGCGCCAGCAGTTCGACTAGCGGGAACCAAGAGACCCAGTACTTC
NA	TRBV6-5	TRBJ2-1	NA	CASSRTLVPSNEQFF	TGTGCCAGCAGTCGGACGCTAGTGCCATCCAATGAGCAGTTCTTC
NA	TRBV2	TRBJ2-7	NA	CASSAPGSYEQYF	TGTGCCAGCAGTGCCCCAGGTTCCTACGAGCAGTACTTC
NA	TRBV20-1	TRBJ1-5	TRBD1	CSASPRTGRNQPQHF	TGCAGTGCTTCCCCTAGGACAGGGCGGAATCAGCCCCAGCATTTT
NA	TRBV9	TRBJ1-2	TRBD1	CASSVARGQENNYGYTF	TGTGCCAGCAGCGTAGCTCGGGGACAGGAGAATAACTATGGCTACACCTTC
many	TRBV4-1	TRBJ2-1	TRBD2	CASSQQRVAGGPNEQFF	TGCGCCAGCAGCCAACAAAGGGTAGCGGGAGGGCCGAATGAGCAGTTCTTC
NA	TRBV20-1	TRBJ2-7	NA	CSASGVYEQYF	TGCAGTGCTAGTGGGGTCTACGAGCAGTACTTC
NA	TRBV15	TRBJ2-1	TRBD2	CATSVPTGLAGANEQFF	TGTGCCACCAGCGTACCGACTGGACTAGCAGGAGCTAATGAGCAGTTCTTC
NA	TRBV10-3	TRBJ2-5	TRBD1	CAIKAEWTGGETQYF	TGTGCCATCAAGGCGGAGTGGACAGGGGGAGAGACCCAGTACTTC
few	TRBV5-1	TRBJ2-1	NA	CASTEGVSYNEQFF	TGCGCCAGCACAGAGGGGGTATCCTACAATGAGCAGTTCTTC
few	TRBV28	TRBJ1-1	NA	CASSLRGAYTEAFF	TGTGCCAGCAGTTTAAGGGGGGCGTACACTGAAGCTTTCTTT
few	TRBV15	TRBJ2-1	TRBD2	CATSILTSGRLNEQFF	TGTGCCACCAGCATCCTCACTAGCGGGAGGCTCAATGAGCAGTTCTTC
few	TRBV12-3/TRBV12-4	TRBJ2-7	NA	CASNFFGTTTYEQYF	TGTGCCAGCAACTTCTTCGGGACAACTACCTACGAGCAGTACTTC
few	TRBV20-1	TRBJ2-5	NA	CSATNGGGGETQYF	TGCAGTGCAACGAATGGAGGGGGCGGGGAGACCCAGTACTTC
NA	TRBV6-1	TRBJ2-5	TRBD1	CASLQGAGETQYF	TGTGCCAGTCTTCAGGGGGCTGGAGAGACCCAGTACTTC
NA	TRBV10-2	TRBJ2-5	TRBD2	CASSEGLAGSREQYF	TGCGCCAGCAGTGAGGGACTAGCGGGATCGAGGGAGCAGTACTTC
NA	TRBV6-2/TRBV6-3	TRBJ2-1	TRBD2	CASSSLRLADPKSSYNEQFF	TGTGCCAGCAGTTCTCTTCGACTAGCCGACCCCAAAAGCTCCTACAATGAGCAGTTCTTC
few	TRBV2	TRBJ2-7	TRBD2	CASGRASGGSRYEQYF	TGTGCCAGCGGGAGGGCGAGTGGGGGTTCGAGGTACGAGCAGTACTTC
NA	TRBV7-2	TRBJ2-3	NA	CASSLQGQGFTDTQYF	TGTGCCAGCAGCTTACAAGGGCAGGGCTTCACAGATACGCAGTATTTT
NA	TRBV20-1	TRBJ2-4	TRBD2	CSARRREQYF	TGCAGTGCTAGGAGGCGGGAGCAGTACTTC
NA	TRBV14	TRBJ2-1	TRBD2	CASSPRLAVHNGQFF	TGTGCCAGCAGCCCAAGACTAGCGGTCCACAATGGGCAGTTCTTC
few	TRBV12-3/TRBV12-4	TRBJ2-5	TRBD1	CASSKYRGLKQETQYF	TGTGCCAGCTCAAAATACAGGGGGTTGAAACAGGAGACCCAGTACTTC
few	TRBV6-5	TRBJ2-7	NA	CASTKKGGVGSDEQYF	TGTGCCAGCACAAAAAAAGGGGGGGTAGGGAGCGACGAGCAGTACTTC
NA	TRBV29-1	TRBJ2-7	NA	CSGELRDYEQYF	TGCAGCGGTGAACTCCGGGACTACGAGCAGTACTTC
NA	TRBV5-1	TRBJ2-1	NA	CASSLYSVGDNEQFF	TGCGCCAGCAGCTTGTATTCCGTCGGGGACAATGAGCAGTTCTTC
NA	TRBV7-8	TRBJ2-1	NA	CASSSIPGASHNEQFF	TGTGCCAGCAGCTCGATTCCGGGAGCTTCCCACAATGAGCAGTTCTTC
few	TRBV29-1	TRBJ1-1	NA	CSVIRWTEAFF	TGCAGCGTTATTCGGTGGACTGAAGCTTTCTTT
NA	TRBV20-1	TRBJ2-1	NA	CSARDYAGYNEQFF	TGCAGTGCTAGAGATTACGCCGGGTACAATGAGCAGTTCTTC
NA	TRBV29-1	TRBJ1-4	NA	CSVEWGGGEKLFF	TGCAGCGTTGAATGGGGTGGCGGCGAAAAACTGTTTTTT
NA	TRBV6-5	TRBJ2-6	NA	CAAGANVLTF	TGTGCCGCTGGGGCCAACGTCCTGACTTTC
NA	TRBV29-1	TRBJ2-7	NA	CSVKTNLATCEQYF	TGCAGCGTTAAAACAAACCTCGCGACCTGCGAGCAGTACTTC
NA	TRBV6-6	TRBJ2-3	TRBD2	CASSRLKTSGLTDTQYF	TGTGCCAGCAGCCGATTAAAGACTAGCGGGTTGACAGATACGCAGTATTTT
few	TRBV14	TRBJ1-2	TRBD1	CASSQDRGLIYGYTF	TGTGCCAGCAGCCAAGACAGGGGGCTGATCTATGGCTACACCTTC
once	TRBV29-1	TRBJ2-5	TRBD2	CSGGGPSGETQYF	TGCAGCGGGGGGGGTCCTAGTGGGGAGACCCAGTACTTC
NA	TRBV6-5	TRBJ1-1	NA	CASSSRTVLGEAFF	TGTGCCAGCAGTTCCAGGACAGTTTTAGGTGAAGCTTTCTTT
NA	TRBV18	TRBJ2-1	TRBD2	CASSPTRLAGENEQFF	TGTGCCAGCTCCCCTACGAGACTAGCGGGAGAAAATGAGCAGTTCTTC
NA	TRBV20-1	TRBJ2-1	TRBD2	CSASLTTGTSGIDEQFF	TGCAGTGCTAGTCTTACCACCGGGACTAGCGGGATAGATGAGCAGTTCTTC
NA	TRBV6-1	TRBJ2-3	NA	CASSELVGTSTDTQYF	TGTGCCAGCAGTGAATTGGTGGGTACTAGCACAGATACGCAGTATTTT
few	TRBV5-5	TRBJ2-1	TRBD1	CASSPGQGNYNEQFF	TGTGCCAGCAGCCCGGGACAGGGGAACTACAATGAGCAGTTCTTC
NA	TRBV12-3/TRBV12-4	TRBJ1-1	NA	CASSLGGRTEAFF	TGTGCCAGCAGTTTAGGGGGAAGGACTGAAGCTTTCTTT
NA	TRBV7-9	TRBJ2-7	NA	CASSSSGLTYEQYF	TGTGCCAGCAGTTCCAGCGGGTTAACCTACGAGCAGTACTTC
few	TRBV7-2	TRBJ1-4	TRBD1	CASTIRGQYNEKLFF	TGTGCCAGCACCATCAGGGGGCAGTATAATGAAAAACTGTTTTTT
NA	TRBV7-9	TRBJ2-1	TRBD2	CASSLGAGTSGYEQFF	TGTGCCAGCAGCTTAGGTGCTGGGACTAGCGGTTATGAGCAGTTCTTC
NA	TRBV29-1	TRBJ1-2	NA	CSVVKVETGDGYTF	TGCAGCGTTGTAAAGGTTGAGACAGGAGATGGCTACACCTTC